Sequencing of this TCR beta chain was carried out in a study of shared clonotypes between healthy human individuals. Study-wide context: Each donor's CD4 naive and CD4 memory cells filled three plates apiece, CD8 naive two, and CD8 memory one.

The study, taken as a whole, reports: Rarefaction exposed incomplete sorted-subset sequencing despite large depth.

This CDR3 comprises 17 residues. With 3 bases clipped from V and 0 bases from J, the junction kept 9 bases outside the gene matches. Germline assignment: CDR1 SEHNR and CDR2 FQNEAQ (reference sequence). Positive CCR7 selection of CD45RO-negative cells yielded the naive CD8 cells, and terminally differentiated effector memory CD45RA+ cells were excluded. Per the original methods: ImmunoSEQ gave junction-only sequences without quality scores, so filtering differed. Here immunoSEQ multiplex PCR was the method, and the copy in TCRdb shows in-frame clones only, minus some. That table furnishes V, J and clone size, whereas the DNA furnished D and trimming. The sample holds almost 700,000 clones; around 90% are singletons and the top ten take 20% to 25%. Concerning this clone itself: Its target is not known.

Sample: naive CD8+ T cells sorted from blood. The rearrangement joins TRBV7-9 to TRBJ1-1, with 8 bases lining up with TRBD1. The sequence was collected from a man aged 30 to 39 in good health. The CDR3 loop is CASSLRGTGLMNTEAFF. The CDR3 coding sequence is TGTGCCAGCAGCTTGCGTGGGACAGGCTTAATGAACACTGAAGCTTTCTTT.